Listed below are T cell receptor beta chains from one sample, sequenced in a study of cytomegalovirus exposure and HLA in healthy donors. The data were produced by immunoSEQ multiplex PCR, yet TCRdb's version contains in-frame clones alone and is incomplete. The sample lists some 150,000 clones; approximately 79% were seen once. Material: PBMCs. The source is a middle-aged man in good health and CMV-seropositive. CDR3s include the opening cysteine and the closing phenylalanine or tryptophan. D genes are given only for firm matches. Only some rows state a clone size, as once, few, many or a class for expanded clones.

v_call: TRBV4-2
j_call: TRBJ2-7
clone_size: -
d_call: TRBD1
cdr3_nt: TGTGCCAGCAGCCAAGCAGGACAGGGGCCGAGCTCCTACGAGCAGTACTTC
cdr3_aa: CASSQAGQGPSSYEQYF

v_call: TRBV29-1
j_call: TRBJ2-2
clone_size: -
d_call: -
cdr3_nt: TGCAGCGTTGACTCGTCCACCGGGGAGCTGTTTTTT
cdr3_aa: CSVDSSTGELFF

v_call: TRBV9
j_call: TRBJ1-1
clone_size: -
d_call: -
cdr3_nt: TGTGCCAGCAGCGTAAGCGAGCCTGGCATGAACACTGAAGCTTTCTTT
cdr3_aa: CASSVSEPGMNTEAFF

v_call: TRBV6-5
j_call: TRBJ2-1
clone_size: -
d_call: -
cdr3_nt: TGTGCCAGCAGTTACTCGGGAGGCCCCTACAATGAGCAGTTCTTC
cdr3_aa: CASSYSGGPYNEQFF

v_call: TRBV6-1
j_call: TRBJ1-2
clone_size: -
d_call: TRBD1
cdr3_nt: TGTGCCAGCACCGCCGGACAGGGATTCTATGGCTACACCTTC
cdr3_aa: CASTAGQGFYGYTF

v_call: TRBV5-1
j_call: TRBJ2-7
clone_size: -
d_call: TRBD1
cdr3_nt: TGCGCCAGCAGCTTAGCGGGACAGGGCGCCTACGAGCAGTACTTC
cdr3_aa: CASSLAGQGAYEQYF

v_call: TRBV7-9
j_call: TRBJ1-1
clone_size: -
d_call: TRBD1
cdr3_nt: TGTGCCAGCAGCTTAACAGGGGTGAACACTGAAGCTTTCTTT
cdr3_aa: CASSLTGVNTEAFF

v_call: TRBV5-8
j_call: TRBJ2-7
clone_size: few
d_call: TRBD1
cdr3_nt: TGTGCCAGCAGCCCGCGGACAGGGGACGAGCAGTACTTC
cdr3_aa: CASSPRTGDEQYF

v_call: TRBV9
j_call: TRBJ2-7
clone_size: -
d_call: TRBD2
cdr3_nt: TGTGCCAGCAGCGGACTAGCGGGAGGAGGGGGGTACGAGCAGTACTTC
cdr3_aa: CASSGLAGGGGYEQYF

v_call: TRBV19
j_call: TRBJ1-2
clone_size: -
d_call: TRBD1
cdr3_nt: TGTGCCAGTAGTATAGGGGACAGCACTAACTATGGCTACACCTTC
cdr3_aa: CASSIGDSTNYGYTF

v_call: TRBV6-5
j_call: TRBJ1-2
clone_size: -
d_call: TRBD1
cdr3_nt: TGTGCCAGCAGTTACTCGAAGAGGGGACAGGGAGGAGGCTACACCTTC
cdr3_aa: CASSYSKRGQGGGYTF

v_call: TRBV7-7
j_call: TRBJ2-7
clone_size: few
d_call: -
cdr3_nt: TGTGCTAGCAGCGAACACCCAGGGGGGATCTACGAGCAGTACTTC
cdr3_aa: CASSEHPGGIYEQYF

v_call: TRBV7-9
j_call: TRBJ2-1
clone_size: -
d_call: TRBD2
cdr3_nt: TGTGCCAGCAGCCACGGGACTAGCGGACCCTCTGAGCAGTTCTTC
cdr3_aa: CASSHGTSGPSEQFF

v_call: TRBV9
j_call: TRBJ2-2
clone_size: -
d_call: TRBD2
cdr3_nt: TGTGCCAGCAGTGGGGAGGGGCAAACCGGGGAGCTGTTTTTT
cdr3_aa: CASSGEGQTGELFF

v_call: TRBV7-6
j_call: TRBJ1-1
clone_size: -
d_call: TRBD1
cdr3_nt: TGTGCCAGCAGCAACCGACAGGGATTAAACGCTGAAGCTTTCTTT
cdr3_aa: CASSNRQGLNAEAFF

v_call: TRBV6-6
j_call: TRBJ2-2
clone_size: -
d_call: -
cdr3_nt: TGTGCCAGCAGTTACGGGCCGGCGAGGGAGCTGTTTTTT
cdr3_aa: CASSYGPARELFF

v_call: TRBV6-1
j_call: TRBJ2-7
clone_size: -
d_call: -
cdr3_nt: TGTGCCAGCAGTAAAACTAGAGAGCAGTACTTC
cdr3_aa: CASSKTREQYF

v_call: TRBV10-3
j_call: TRBJ2-1
clone_size: -
d_call: TRBD1
cdr3_nt: TGTGCCATCAGTGAAAGTGACAGGGCCTACAATGAGCAGTTCTTC
cdr3_aa: CAISESDRAYNEQFF

v_call: TRBV11-2
j_call: TRBJ1-1
clone_size: few
d_call: TRBD1
cdr3_nt: TGTGCCAGCAGCTCCGGACAGGGGTGGGACACTGAAGCTTTCTTT
cdr3_aa: CASSSGQGWDTEAFF

v_call: TRBV6-1
j_call: TRBJ1-3
clone_size: few
d_call: -
cdr3_nt: TGTGCCAGCAGGGTTCAAAACCGGGGAAACACCATATATTTT
cdr3_aa: CASRVQNRGNTIYF

v_call: TRBV5-1
j_call: TRBJ1-6
clone_size: once
d_call: -
cdr3_nt: TGCGCCAGCAGCTTGGGGCTGGGGGGAAGCTCCTATAATTCACCCCTCCACTTT
cdr3_aa: CASSLGLGGSSYNSPLHF

v_call: TRBV2
j_call: TRBJ2-2
clone_size: -
d_call: TRBD2
cdr3_nt: TGTGCCAGCAGACCGCTAGCGGGAGGCACCGGGGAGCTGTTTTTT
cdr3_aa: CASRPLAGGTGELFF

v_call: TRBV28
j_call: TRBJ1-2
clone_size: -
d_call: -
cdr3_nt: TGTGCCAGCATGAAGTCGGGCTATGGCTACACCTTC
cdr3_aa: CASMKSGYGYTF

v_call: TRBV4-2
j_call: TRBJ2-3
clone_size: -
d_call: TRBD1
cdr3_nt: TGTGCCAGCCGTACAGGGGGGACAGGGGGCGCAGATACGCAGTATTTT
cdr3_aa: CASRTGGTGGADTQYF

v_call: TRBV2
j_call: TRBJ2-4
clone_size: -
d_call: TRBD2
cdr3_nt: TGTGCCAGCACCATAAGGGCCCGGGAGGTGGGGAACATTCAGTACTTC
cdr3_aa: CASTIRAREVGNIQYF

v_call: TRBV15
j_call: TRBJ1-2
clone_size: once
d_call: TRBD1
cdr3_nt: TGTGCCACCAGCGCGGGACAGGGATATGGCTACACCTTC
cdr3_aa: CATSAGQGYGYTF

v_call: TRBV2
j_call: TRBJ2-5
clone_size: -
d_call: TRBD1
cdr3_nt: TGTGCCAGCCTTCGACAGGGGACCCAGTACTTC
cdr3_aa: CASLRQGTQYF

v_call: TRBV6-6
j_call: TRBJ1-2
clone_size: -
d_call: -
cdr3_nt: TGTGCCAGCAGTTACCAGGGGCCGAAGAATAACTATGGCTACACCTTC
cdr3_aa: CASSYQGPKNNYGYTF

v_call: TRBV6-4
j_call: TRBJ2-3
clone_size: few
d_call: -
cdr3_nt: TGTGCCAGCAGTGATGGGAGTCCCACAGATACGCAGTATTTT
cdr3_aa: CASSDGSPTDTQYF

v_call: TRBV5-6
j_call: TRBJ2-7
clone_size: few
d_call: -
cdr3_nt: TGTGCCAGCAGCTTAGCACGGAGGGACGAGCAGTACTTC
cdr3_aa: CASSLARRDEQYF

v_call: TRBV5-4
j_call: TRBJ1-1
clone_size: -
d_call: TRBD1
cdr3_nt: TGTGCCAGCAGCTTGGCGAGGCAGGGGGCGAGAGTAGTGGACACTGAAGCTTTCTTT
cdr3_aa: CASSLARQGARVVDTEAFF

v_call: TRBV7-2
j_call: TRBJ1-2
clone_size: once
d_call: TRBD1
cdr3_nt: TGTGCCAGCAGTTCGCCGGACAGGAGATTCGGCTACACCTTC
cdr3_aa: CASSSPDRRFGYTF

v_call: TRBV19
j_call: TRBJ1-4
clone_size: once
d_call: -
cdr3_nt: TGTGCCAGTAACGCGGGGGGCGCGGGAAAACTGTTTTTT
cdr3_aa: CASNAGGAGKLFF

v_call: TRBV6-1
j_call: TRBJ1-2
clone_size: -
d_call: TRBD1
cdr3_nt: TGTGCCAGCAGTGAACCTTGGACAGGGGACGGCTACACCTTC
cdr3_aa: CASSEPWTGDGYTF

v_call: TRBV27
j_call: TRBJ2-7
clone_size: -
d_call: TRBD1
cdr3_nt: TGTGCCAGCAGAAGACAGGGGGCGATCGAGCAGTACTTC
cdr3_aa: CASRRQGAIEQYF

v_call: TRBV7-9
j_call: TRBJ2-7
clone_size: -
d_call: TRBD1
cdr3_nt: TGTGCCAGCAGCTTAGAAGGGGGGGACAGGGTGTACTTC
cdr3_aa: CASSLEGGDRVYF

v_call: TRBV18
j_call: TRBJ2-2
clone_size: -
d_call: -
cdr3_nt: TGTGCCAGCTCACACAGACAGGCGAACACCGGGGAGCTGTTTTTT
cdr3_aa: CASSHRQANTGELFF

v_call: TRBV27
j_call: TRBJ2-7
clone_size: -
d_call: -
cdr3_nt: TGTGCCAGCAGCTCCTTTGGAGGACTGGTGAGGGAGCAGTACTTC
cdr3_aa: CASSSFGGLVREQYF

v_call: TRBV10-2
j_call: TRBJ2-5
clone_size: -
d_call: -
cdr3_nt: TGCGCCAGCACAATGGAGACCCAGTACTTC
cdr3_aa: CASTMETQYF

v_call: TRBV7-9
j_call: TRBJ2-7
clone_size: -
d_call: TRBD2
cdr3_nt: TGTTCCAACCAACCCCTAGCGGGAGGGCCGCTTGGCTCCTACGAGCAGTACTTC
cdr3_aa: CSNQPLAGGPLGSYEQYF